Below, 23 T cell receptor beta chains from the same sample are listed, as sequenced in a study of regulatory T cells in long-lasting Graves disease. The time point denotes: newly diagnosed GD, antithyroid drugs for less than 3 months. The TCR library was made from RNA extracted from PBMCs. Both iRepertoire HTBI primers and Arm-PCR of CDR3 regions were used to build the TCR beta libraries. TCRdb used MiXCR to reprocess the multiplex PCR reads, holding one entry per CDR3 protein. The data hold a few hundred thousand distinct CDR3 sequences, with roughly 10% observed a single time. These data are also associated with another study on T cells in Graves' hyperthyroidism and ophthalmopathy.

The material sequenced was peripheral blood mononuclear cells (PBMCs), taken at new diagnosis, from a patient treated with antithyroid drugs. The receptors derive from a woman in her late teens or twenties with Graves disease.

Ten or more counts support this clonotype. The gene calls are TRBV6-1 and TRBJ2-7; 8 bases map to TRBD2. Germline V gene sequence: CDR1 MNHNS, CDR2 SASEGT. The length of the CDR3 is 13 residues. The V and J ends lost 6 bases and 2 bases, in that order; junction bases with no gene match: 3. CDR3 nucleotides: TGTGCCAGCAGGGGACTAGGTCCCTACGAGCAGTACTTC. Amino acids: CASRGLGPYEQYF.

In this sample, this clonotype turned up a few times. The V gene is TRBV5-1, the J gene TRBJ2-1, with 9 positions matching TRBD1. V lost 4 bases, J lost 9 bases, and 8 bases stayed unmatched. Looked up from germline, CDR1 is SGHRS and CDR2 is YFSETQ. This CDR3 comprises 14 residues. The CDR3 nucleotides are TGCGCCAGCAGCCGGGACAGGGTGCGGATTGAGCAGTTCTTC. As protein: CASSRDRVRIEQFF.

The sample holds many counts of this clonotype. The V gene is TRBV6-2 or TRBV6-3, the J gene TRBJ2-7; D possibly matches TRBD1 or TRBD2 (5 bases each). The CDR3 is 13 amino acids. The V and J ends lost 8 bases and 5 bases respectively, with 16 bases between them. The germline gives CDR1 MNHEY, CDR2 SVGEGT. The CDR3 DNA sequence: TGTGCCAGCGGCTTGCTCGGGACGGACGAGCAGTACTTC. This codes for CASGLLGTDEQYF.

This clonotype was detected a few times. At one boundary the junction diverges from the germline segment, which might be a read error. This chain joins TRBV12-3 or TRBV12-4 and TRBJ1-2; D is ambiguous. The CDR3 totals 12 residues. CDR3 DNA: TGTGCCAGCACCCCAGATAACTATGGCTACGCCTTC. It translates to CASTPDNYGYAF.

In this sample, this clonotype turned up a few times. V and J are TRBV30 and TRBJ2-1; D unresolved. Trimming removed 4 bases at V and 2 bases at J, with 3 bases between. The CDR3 covers 11 residues. The germline V gene has CDR1 GTSNPN and CDR2 SVGIG (reference sequence). CDR3 DNA sequence: TGTGCCTGGATGGCCTACAATGAGCAGTTCTTC. It specifies CAWMAYNEQFF.

This clonotype was detected ten times or more. The CDR3 DNA is TGTGCCAGTGGACAGCGATTCAATCAGCCCCAGCATTTT. Translation gives CASGQRFNQPQHF. V usage is TRBV19 and J usage is TRBJ1-5, with D perhaps TRBD1 (6 bases). Trimming shortened V by 8 bases and J by 3 bases, and 11 bases separated the two germline ends. This CDR3 contains 13 residues. Germline V gene lookup returns CDR1 LNHDA and CDR2 SQIVND (reference sequence). The full variable domain, in which reference TRBV19 and TRBJ1-5 provide the parts outside the CDR3, is DGGITQSPKYLFRKEGQNVTLSCEQNLNHDAMYWYRQDPGQGLRLIYYSQIVNDFQKGDIAEGYSVSREKKESFPLTVTSAQKNPTAFYLCASGQRFNQPQHFGDGTRLSIL.

This clonotype was detected ten times or more. J is TRBJ1-2 and V is TRBV20-1; 10 positions match TRBD1. The CDR3 is 16 amino acids. J lost 4 bases, V lost 2 bases, and 10 bases had no gene match. The germline V gene encodes CDR1 DFQATT and CDR2 SNEGSKA (reference sequence). The CDR3 nucleotides read TGCAGTGCTAGAAGGACAGGGGGACCCCCTCCCTATGGCTACACCTTC. This encodes CSARRTGGPPPYGYTF.

This clonotype was picked up many times. The chain has TRBV7-2 and TRBJ1-1; a weak D match, TRBD1 (5 bases). Germline CDR1 and CDR2: SGHTA and FQGNSA. Deletions cut 8 bases from V and 1 base from J, with 14 bases between. CDR3 length: 14 amino acids. This CDR3 reads CASSPGRQNTEAFF. The CDR3 DNA reads TGTGCCAGCTCACCAGGGCGCCAGAACACTGAAGCTTTCTTT. Full variable domain (remainder filled in from reference TRBV7-2 and TRBJ1-1): GAGVSQSPSNKVTEKGKDVELRCDPISGHTALYWYRQSLGQGLEFLIYFQGNSAPDKSGLPSDRFSAERTGGSVSTLTIQRTQQEDSAVYLCASSPGRQNTEAFFGQGTRLTVV.

This clonotype was found a few times. This chain connects TRBV7-2 to TRBJ2-3; D possibly corresponds to TRBD2 (6 bases). The CDR3 extends over 13 amino acids. Trimming shortened V by 7 bases and J by 5 bases, and 13 bases separated the two germline ends. Germline assignment: CDR1 SGHTA and CDR2 FQGNSA. CDR3 sequence (DNA): TGTGCCAGCACCCTCAAGCGGGTAGATACGCAGTATTTT. This codes for CASTLKRVDTQYF.

This clonotype was seen many times. The gene calls are TRBV27 and TRBJ2-2, with 10 bases that match TRBD2. V lost 5 bases and J lost 2; bases outside the gene matches: 5. The germline CDR1 and CDR2 sequences are MNHEY and SMNVEV (reference sequence). This CDR3 spans 16 amino acids. The CDR3 nucleotides read TGTGCCAGCAGTCTCTGGACTAGCGGTAACACCGGGGAGCTGTTTTTT. It yields the protein CASSLWTSGNTGELFF.

This clonotype was observed many times. The chain employs TRBV28 and TRBJ2-7, with TRBD1 as a possible D gene (5 bases). Trimming removed 3 bases from V and 3 bases from J, with 18 bases in between. This CDR3 is 16 amino acids long. Germline CDR1 reads MDHEN; CDR2 reads SYDVKM. In DNA form, the CDR3 reads TGTGCCAGCAGTTTGGGGATATACGATAGGGGCTACGAGCAGTACTTC. This codes for CASSLGIYDRGYEQYF.

The J gene is TRBJ2-1, the V gene TRBV7-9; the D is unclear. Germline-derived CDR1 and CDR2 are SEHNR and FQNEAQ (reference sequence). CDR3 length: 18 residues. V was clipped by 1 base and J by 4 bases, with 20 bases between them. The CDR3 DNA reads as TGTGCCAGCAGCTTAGAGGAACTGGGCTTAATAGGATACAATGAGCAGTTCTTC. Translating it yields CASSLEELGLIGYNEQFF.

At least ten counts were recorded for this clonotype. This chain uses TRBV19 with TRBJ2-5, with 9 bases that match TRBD2. With 5 bases clipped from V and 4 bases from J, the junction kept 11 bases outside the gene matches. Germline V gives CDR1 LNHDA, CDR2 SQIVND (reference sequence). The CDR3 covers 16 residues. CDR3 loop: CASSAPPGTSRETQYF. The DNA for the CDR3 is TGTGCCAGTAGTGCGCCACCCGGGACTAGCAGAGAGACCCAGTACTTC. Complete variable domain (other parts from reference TRBV19 and TRBJ2-5): DGGITQSPKYLFRKEGQNVTLSCEQNLNHDAMYWYRQDPGQGLRLIYYSQIVNDFQKGDIAEGYSVSREKKESFPLTVTSAQKNPTAFYLCASSAPPGTSRETQYFGPGTRLLVL.

In this sample, this clonotype turned up a few times. V and J are TRBV9 and TRBJ2-5; TRBD2 aligns across 8 bases. The CDR3 extends over 15 amino acids. CDR1 is SGDLS, CDR2 YYNGEE, per germline. The ends lost 5 bases at V and 5 bases at J; junction bases unmatched: 11. The CDR3 nucleotides read TGTGCCAGCAGTCACTCTCGGGGGGGATTGGAGACCCAGTACTTC. Translated: CASSHSRGGLETQYF.

This clonotype was counted at least ten times. The V and J genes are TRBV12-3 or TRBV12-4 and TRBJ2-5; 9 nucleotides align to TRBD1. The CDR3 loop spans 16 amino acids. V dropped 6 bases and J dropped 2; count of bases not matched to a gene: 10. The CDR3 protein is CASSHDPGQGQETQYF. The CDR3, as DNA: TGTGCCAGCAGCCATGATCCGGGACAGGGACAAGAGACCCAGTACTTC.

The sample holds a few counts of this clonotype. At one end, the junction sequence differs from germline, possibly due to a read error. The genes are TRBV12-5 and TRBJ1-1, with unresolved D. Germline V lookup: CDR1 LGHNT, CDR2 FRNRAP. The CDR3 sequence is 13 residues long. The CDR3 loop is CASGRAMNAEAFF. For the CDR3, the DNA is TGTGCTAGTGGGCGGGCTATGAACGCTGAAGCTTTCTTT.

This clonotype was counted ten times or more. The chain joins TRBV20-1 to TRBJ1-2; unclear D gene. Germline lookup yields CDR1 DFQATT and CDR2 SNEGSKA (reference sequence). V shed 3 bases and J shed 2 bases, with 10 bases lying between them. This CDR3 spans 13 amino acids. The CDR3 coding sequence is TGCAGTGCTAGTGACGGGGTCAACTATGGCTACACCTTC. Its protein product is CSASDGVNYGYTF.

This sequence joins TRBV4-3 and TRBJ1-4, with 8 bases matching TRBD1. The germline V gene encodes CDR1 LGHNA and CDR2 YSLEER. Losses at the gene ends were 2 bases for V and 6 bases for J; bases not matched to a gene: 8. The CDR3 sequence is 16 residues long. The CDR3 loop reads CASSQNRDRRHEKLFF. CDR3 DNA: TGCGCCAGCAGCCAAAACCGGGACAGGAGGCATGAAAAACTGTTTTTT.

This clonotype was recorded at least ten times. The chain is built from TRBV5-6 and TRBJ1-1, with D unresolved. CDR3 length: 14 amino acids. CDR1 SGHDT and CDR2 YYEEEE come from the germline V gene. V gave up 4 bases and J gave up 1 base, with 11 bases separating them. The CDR3 reads CASSRPTGNTEAFF. Here the CDR3 DNA reads TGTGCCAGCAGCCGACCAACCGGGAACACTGAAGCTTTCTTT. Full variable domain (remainder filled in from reference TRBV5-6 and TRBJ1-1): DAGVTQSPTHLIKTRGQQVTLRCSPKSGHDTVSWYQQALGQGPQFIFQYYEEEERQRGNFPDRFSGHQFPNYSSELNVNALLLGDSALYLCASSRPTGNTEAFFGQGTRLTVV.

Ten or more counts support this clonotype. The chain carries TRBV12-3 or TRBV12-4 and TRBJ1-5; D is ambiguous. The CDR3 has 16 amino acids. Between the trimmed V and J ends, which lost 2 bases and 3 bases, there was a span of 14 bases. The CDR3 here is CASSLIPGRNNQPQHF. As DNA, the CDR3 is TGTGCCAGCAGTTTAATTCCCGGACGGAACAATCAGCCCCAGCATTTT.

The sample holds many counts of this clonotype. The J gene is TRBJ1-1, the V gene TRBV20-1, with a possible D match to TRBD1 (5 bases). Germline loops: CDR1 DFQATT, CDR2 SNEGSKA (reference sequence). Trimming took 3 bases from V and 5 from J, leaving 16 bases between them. The CDR3 covers 14 residues. This chain's CDR3 is CSASGGVDETEAFF. CDR3 DNA sequence: TGCAGTGCTAGTGGAGGGGTGGACGAGACTGAAGCTTTCTTT.

This clonotype has just a few counts. The chain employs TRBV6-2 or TRBV6-3 and TRBJ2-1; D unresolved. There are 15 residues in the CDR3. Trimming pared 5 bases from V and 4 bases from J, leaving 15 bases between. Per the germline V gene, CDR1 is MNHEY and CDR2 is SVGEGT. The CDR3 region has the DNA TGTGCCAGCAGTCCCCTCGTATATGGTTACAATGAGCAGTTCTTC. Its protein is CASSPLVYGYNEQFF.

The chain links TRBV5-1 to TRBJ2-3, with 14 bases identical to TRBD2. With V trimmed by 5 bases and J by 4 bases, 12 bases remained unmatched. Germline V gene sequence: CDR1 SGHRS, CDR2 YFSETQ. The CDR3 has 18 residues. CDR3 residues: CASRGLAGARGVSDTQYF. Here the CDR3 DNA reads TGCGCCAGCAGGGGACTAGCGGGAGCTCGAGGGGTGTCAGATACGCAGTATTTT.